Each of the 27 T cell receptor beta chains below was sequenced from the same sample in a study of a mutant IDH1 vaccine in newly diagnosed glioma. No antigen is known for these receptors. Indicated time point: week 5, during vaccination. A single vaccine dose contained 300 ug of mutant IDH1 20-mer peptide, and topical imiquimod was used with it. Clones were sequenced by immunoSEQ multiplex PCR, and TCRdb holds only the in-frame ones, with some missing. The repertoire holds tens of thousands of clones, with around 82% as singletons. This sample comprised PBMCs, obtained from a glioma patient whose treatment included an IDH1 peptide vaccine. The receptors come from a woman under 30 with glioma. Some clones in this sample may be carry-over from other donors' samples.

The rearrangement joins TRBV7-8 to TRBJ1-5; D uncertain. Per germline, CDR1 SGHVS and CDR2 FQNEAQ. Trimming cost V 0 bases and J 6 bases, with 21 bases left between them. CDR3 length: 18 residues. CDR3 in DNA: TGTGCCAGCAGCTTAGCTTCGGGAAGATCAGAGGTGGCTCAGCCCCAGCATTTT. Its translation is CASSLASGRSEVAQPQHF.

This clone showed up just a few times. One end of the junction varies from germline; a read error may be responsible. The chain links TRBV30 to TRBJ2-1; 10 nucleotides agree with TRBD2. Germline V CDR1 and CDR2: GTSNPN, SVGIG (reference sequence). The CDR3 runs 11 residues. CDR3 sequence (DNA): TGTGCCTGGAGTCGAGCGGGAGGGCCGCTCTTC. Its translation: CAWSRAGGPLF. The whole variable domain, remainder taken from reference TRBV30 and TRBJ2-1, is SQTIHQWPATLVQPVGSPLSLECTVEGTSNPNLYWYRQAAGRGLQLLFYSVGIGQISSEVPQNLSASRPQDRQFILSSKKLLLSDSGFYLCAWSRAGGPLFGPGTRLTVL.

CDR3 protein: CASSFGMRSQPQHF. The CDR3, as DNA: TGTGCCAGCAGCTTCGGAATGAGAAGCCAGCCCCAGCATTTT. The chain joins TRBV5-6 to TRBJ1-5, with no clear D. Trimming removed 2 bases at V and 7 bases at J, with 13 bases between. The CDR3 loop spans 14 amino acids. In germline, CDR1 is SGHDT, CDR2 YYEEEE. The entire variable domain, with the rest obtained from reference TRBV5-6 and TRBJ1-5, is as follows: DAGVTQSPTHLIKTRGQQVTLRCSPKSGHDTVSWYQQALGQGPQFIFQYYEEEERQRGNFPDRFSGHQFPNYSSELNVNALLLGDSALYLCASSFGMRSQPQHFGDGTRLSIL.

The CDR3 coding sequence is TGTGCCAGCAGCAGGGACGCCCGGAACATTCAGTACTTC. Translating it yields CASSRDARNIQYF. The chain employs TRBV9 and TRBJ2-4; D may be TRBD1 or TRBD2 (5 bases each). Looked up from germline, CDR1 is SGDLS and CDR2 is YYNGEE. Trimming left V 4 bases short and J 7 bases short, with 12 bases between. This CDR3 has 13 residues.

This sequence joins TRBV21-1 and TRBJ2-2; TRBD1 is the table's D call and was not checked against the DNA. TRBV21-1 is a known pseudogene. This CDR3 is built from 15 residues. CDR3 loop: CASAGGTGAAGELFF. CDR3 DNA sequence: TGTGCCAGCGCCGGAGGGACAGGGGCAGCCGGGGAGCTGTTTTTT.

The chain carries TRBV5-4 and TRBJ2-7; D gene unclear. Germline assignment: CDR1 SGHNT and CDR2 YYREEE (reference sequence). Between the trimmed V and J ends, which lost 2 bases and 6 bases, there was a span of 9 bases. The CDR3 covers 12 residues. CDR3 region: CASSFGWSEQYF. CDR3 DNA sequence: TGTGCCAGCAGCTTTGGGTGGAGCGAGCAGTACTTC.

The V and J genes are TRBV4-1 and TRBJ2-7, with D tentatively TRBD2 (6 bases). The V end lost 0 bases, the J end lost 3 bases, and 12 bases lay between the germline ends. This CDR3 has 15 residues. CDR1 is MGHRA and CDR2 is YSYEKL in the germline V gene. The CDR3 reads CASSQDPGVNYEQYF. The CDR3 DNA is TGCGCCAGCAGCCAAGATCCGGGGGTAAACTACGAGCAGTACTTC.

The chain is built from TRBV27 and TRBJ1-4, with D possibly TRBD1 on 6 matching bases. The V end lost 2 bases, the J end lost 3 bases, and 7 bases lay between the germline ends. Germline-derived CDR1 and CDR2 are MNHEY and SMNVEV (reference sequence). The CDR3 consists of 14 residues. For the CDR3, the DNA is TGTGCCAGCAGTTTAAGGGGGTCTAATGAAAAACTGTTTTTT. As protein: CASSLRGSNEKLFF.

The J gene is TRBJ1-5, the V gene TRBV5-1; D not resolved. Germline CDR1 and CDR2: SGHRS and YFSETQ. This CDR3 contains 14 residues. The ends were cut back, 0 bases at V and 7 bases at J, with 11 bases in the middle. In nucleotides, the CDR3 is TGCGCCAGCAGCTTGGAAGGGAATTTGCAGCCCCAGCATTTT. It specifies CASSLEGNLQPQHF. The variable domain in full, completed from reference TRBV5-1 and TRBJ1-5, reads KAGVTQTPRYLIKTRGQQVTLSCSPISGHRSVSWYQQTPGQGLQFLFEYFSETQRNKGNFPGRFSGRQFSNSRSEMNVSTLELGDSALYLCASSLEGNLQPQHFGDGTRLSIL.

The gene calls are TRBV27 and TRBJ1-2; weak D call: TRBD1 (6 bases). Trimming left V 2 bases short and J 1 base short, with 23 bases between. This CDR3 has 19 residues. Germline V CDR1 and CDR2: MNHEY, SMNVEV (reference sequence). Here the CDR3 reads CASSLRVAGARTLNYGYTF. In DNA form, the CDR3 reads TGTGCCAGCAGTTTAAGGGTTGCGGGGGCCCGTACCCTTAACTATGGCTACACCTTC.

There are a few counts of this clone. This rearrangement joins TRBV19 to TRBJ1-5, with D perhaps matching TRBD1 (5 bases). V shed 4 bases and J shed 6 bases, with 16 bases lying between them. Germline V gene lookup returns CDR1 LNHDA and CDR2 SQIVND (reference sequence). CDR3 size: 15 residues. The CDR3: CASSKGLTQGQPQHF. The CDR3 coding sequence is TGTGCCAGTAGTAAGGGACTCACTCAGGGTCAGCCCCAGCATTTT. The whole variable domain, filled in from reference TRBV19 and TRBJ1-5, reads DGGITQSPKYLFRKEGQNVTLSCEQNLNHDAMYWYRQDPGQGLRLIYYSQIVNDFQKGDIAEGYSVSREKKESFPLTVTSAQKNPTAFYLCASSKGLTQGQPQHFGDGTRLSIL.

The J gene is TRBJ2-7, the V gene TRBV5-1; 7 nucleotides align to TRBD1. With 5 bases clipped from V and 2 bases from J, the junction kept 4 bases outside the gene matches. Germline CDR1 reads SGHRS; CDR2 reads YFSETQ. The CDR3 contains 13 residues. The CDR3 loop is CASRDTGAYEQYF. The CDR3, as DNA: TGCGCCAGCAGGGATACAGGGGCCTACGAGCAGTACTTC.

The CDR3 DNA is TGTGCCAGCAGCCAAGAGTCTGTGGGAGTATGGAATGAGCAGTTCTTC. Its translation: CASSQESVGVWNEQFF. The rearrangement uses TRBV4-2 and TRBJ2-1; TRBD2 is a possible D gene (5 bases). The CDR3 is made up of 16 amino acids. The germline gives CDR1 LGHNA, CDR2 YNFKEQ. Trimming took off 0 bases at V and 7 bases at J, with 16 bases between the two ends.

The J gene is TRBJ1-2, the V gene TRBV19; 10 bases align to TRBD1. Germline values: CDR1 LNHDA, CDR2 SQIVND (reference sequence). The length of the CDR3 is 14 residues. Losses at the gene ends were 3 bases for V and 4 bases for J; bases not matched to a gene: 2. The CDR3 loop reads CASSMGQGTYGYTF. The CDR3 DNA follows: TGTGCCAGTAGTATGGGACAGGGGACCTATGGCTACACCTTC. Full variable domain (outside the CDR3, taken from reference TRBV19 and TRBJ1-2): DGGITQSPKYLFRKEGQNVTLSCEQNLNHDAMYWYRQDPGQGLRLIYYSQIVNDFQKGDIAEGYSVSREKKESFPLTVTSAQKNPTAFYLCASSMGQGTYGYTFGSGTRLTVV.

The chain joins TRBV9 to TRBJ2-7; TRBD1 matches at 7 bases. The CDR3 extends over 12 amino acids. Germline V gene sequence: CDR1 SGDLS, CDR2 YYNGEE. After removal of 3 bases from V and 3 bases from J, the junction contained 0 bases not matched to a gene. CDR3 nucleotides: TGTGCCAGCAGCGGACAGGGCTACGAGCAGTACTTC. It is translated as CASSGQGYEQYF. The variable domain in full, with the rest retrieved from reference TRBV9 and TRBJ2-7, is DSGVTQTPKHLITATGQRVTLRCSPRSGDLSVYWYQQSLDQGLQFLIQYYNGEERAKGNILERFSAQQFPDLHSELNLSSLELGDSALYFCASSGQGYEQYFGPGTRLTVT.

The rearrangement joins TRBV6-5 to TRBJ2-2; possibly TRBD2 for D (5 bases). V was trimmed by 0 bases and J by 9 bases, leaving 11 bases between them. Germline loops: CDR1 MNHEY, CDR2 SVGAGI. The CDR3 extends over 14 amino acids. DNA of the CDR3: TGTGCCAGCAGTTACTCGTTACGGGGTCGGGAGCTGTTTTTT. This encodes CASSYSLRGRELFF.

The chain is built from TRBV6-5 and TRBJ1-2, with TRBD1 as a possible D gene (5 bases). Trimming removed 4 bases at V and 5 bases at J, with 11 bases between. This CDR3 has 13 residues. From germline, CDR1 is MNHEY and CDR2 SVGAGI. CDR3 in amino acids: CASSLGAGYGYTF. DNA for the CDR3: TGTGCCAGCAGTTTAGGGGCGGGTTATGGCTACACCTTC.

V and J are TRBV11-3 and TRBJ2-7; D remains ambiguous. The CDR3 sequence is 12 residues long. The V gene's germline CDR1 is SGHNT and CDR2 YENEEA. Trimming pared 3 bases from V and 2 bases from J, leaving 5 bases between. CDR3 sequence (DNA): TGTGCCAGCAGCTTTCCGACCTACGAGCAGTACTTC. Its translation: CASSFPTYEQYF.

This clone came up a few times. V and J are TRBV6-5 and TRBJ1-5; D is uncertain. Germline V CDR1 and CDR2: MNHEY, SVGAGI. The ends were cut back, 2 bases at V and 0 bases at J, with 8 bases in the middle. This CDR3 comprises 15 residues. The CDR3 region has the DNA TGTGCCAGCAGTTACGGGTGGGGTAGCAATCAGCCCCAGCATTTT. Its translation is CASSYGWGSNQPQHF.

The V gene is TRBV15, the J gene TRBJ2-7; TRBD1 matches 8 bases. Looked up from germline, CDR1 is LNHNV and CDR2 is YYDKDF (reference sequence). CDR3 size: 17 residues. Trimming cost V 0 bases and J 2 bases; bases outside gene matches: 9. As DNA, the CDR3 is TGTGCCACCAGCAGAGATAAACGGGTGACAGGGGCCTACGAGCAGTACTTC. This codes for CATSRDKRVTGAYEQYF.

The gene calls are TRBV4-1 and TRBJ1-4; D gene ambiguous. The ends were cut back, 4 bases at V and 3 bases at J, with 12 bases in the middle. Germline values: CDR1 MGHRA, CDR2 YSYEKL. This CDR3 contains 15 residues. In DNA form, the CDR3 reads TGCGCCAGCAGCCGCAGAGGCAGACCTAATGAAAAACTGTTTTTT. It yields the protein CASSRRGRPNEKLFF.

The chain joins TRBV5-4 to TRBJ1-4; no firm D call. Germline loops: CDR1 SGHNT, CDR2 YYREEE (reference sequence). V lost 4 bases and J lost 8, with 15 bases in between. The CDR3 spans 14 residues. CDR3 protein: CASSPSANREKLFF. The CDR3 DNA is TGTGCCAGCAGCCCCTCGGCAAATAGAGAAAAACTGTTTTTT.

The V gene is TRBV15, the J gene TRBJ1-1; the match to TRBD1 covers 8 bases. The CDR3 runs to 14 residues. The junction had 7 bases not matched to a gene; V was cut back by 5 bases and J by 5 bases. Germline V CDR1 and CDR2: LNHNV, YYDKDF (reference sequence). CDR3 nucleotides: TGTGCCACCAGCGGGGGACAGGTGAGAACTGAAGCTTTCTTT. It is translated as CATSGGQVRTEAFF.

This sequence joins TRBV9 and TRBJ2-2, with D perhaps TRBD1 (6 bases). Per the germline V gene, CDR1 is SGDLS and CDR2 is YYNGEE. The CDR3 consists of 14 residues. Trimming stripped 3 bases from V and 3 bases from J, with 9 bases between. CDR3 residues: CASSEGQHTGELFF. The DNA of the CDR3 is TGTGCCAGCAGCGAGGGACAACACACCGGGGAGCTGTTTTTT.

The gene calls are TRBV6-1 and TRBJ2-2; D may match TRBD1 or TRBD2 (5 bases each). The ends were cut back, 1 base at V and 3 bases at J, with 18 bases in the middle. Germline lookup yields CDR1 MNHNS and CDR2 SASEGT. This CDR3 has 18 residues. In nucleotides, the CDR3 is TGTGCCAGCAGTGAAGAAAGGGTCAGGGTGAGGGACACCGGGGAGCTGTTTTTT. Amino acids: CASSEERVRVRDTGELFF.

The sample holds a few counts of this clone. The chain combines TRBV10-1 with TRBJ1-1, with TRBD1 matching 9 bases. V trimming: 10 bases; J trimming: 7 bases; junction bases outside the gene matches: 10. The length of the CDR3 is 13 residues. Looked up from germline, CDR1 is WNHNN and CDR2 is SYGVQD (reference sequence). CDR3 nucleotide sequence: TGCGCCACCCTGGGACAGGGAGGTATTGAAGCTTTCTTT. This sequence encodes CATLGQGGIEAFF.

V and J are TRBV12-5 and TRBJ2-7; D gene ambiguous. The V gene's germline CDR1 is LGHNT and CDR2 FRNRAP. The CDR3 length is 14 residues. V was trimmed by 1 base and J by 5 bases, leaving 12 bases between them. The CDR3 reads CASGLDPPRNEQYF. CDR3 in DNA: TGTGCTAGTGGTTTGGACCCTCCCCGGAACGAGCAGTACTTC.